This T cell receptor (beta chain) originates from a study of type 1 regulatory T cells. Each CDR3 protein is one row after TCRdb ran MiXCR on the reads. This sample carries some 89,000 distinct CDR3 sequences, 30% to 35% of them seen once, and the ten largest clones take 2.2%. This clonotype was counted at least ten times. Sequenced material: CD4+ T cells, either the whole sample or a sorted fraction (not recorded which). This receptor was taken from a human donor in good health.

The CDR3: CASSLVQGRGAGELFF. The CDR3 DNA reads as TGCGCCAGCAGCTTAGTTCAAGGGCGCGGGGCCGGGGAGCTGTTTTTT. This chain joins TRBV5-1 and TRBJ2-2, with D perhaps matching TRBD2 (6 bases). Trimming cost V 2 bases and J 6 bases, with 17 bases left between them. This CDR3 contains 16 residues. Germline CDR1 SGHRS, CDR2 YFSETQ.